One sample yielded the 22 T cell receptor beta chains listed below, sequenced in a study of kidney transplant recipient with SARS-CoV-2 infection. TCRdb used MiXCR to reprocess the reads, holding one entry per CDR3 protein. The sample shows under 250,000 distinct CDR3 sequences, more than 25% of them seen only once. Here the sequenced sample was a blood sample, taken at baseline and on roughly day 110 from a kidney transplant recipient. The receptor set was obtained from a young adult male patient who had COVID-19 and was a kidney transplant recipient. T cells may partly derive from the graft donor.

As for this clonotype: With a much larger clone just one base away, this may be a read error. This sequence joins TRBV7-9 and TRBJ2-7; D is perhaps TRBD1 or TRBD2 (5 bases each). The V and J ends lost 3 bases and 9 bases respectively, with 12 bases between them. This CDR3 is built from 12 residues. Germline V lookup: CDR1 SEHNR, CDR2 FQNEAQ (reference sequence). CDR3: CASSFREFGQYF. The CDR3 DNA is TGTGCCAGCAGCTTCAGGGAGTTCGGGCAGTACTTC.

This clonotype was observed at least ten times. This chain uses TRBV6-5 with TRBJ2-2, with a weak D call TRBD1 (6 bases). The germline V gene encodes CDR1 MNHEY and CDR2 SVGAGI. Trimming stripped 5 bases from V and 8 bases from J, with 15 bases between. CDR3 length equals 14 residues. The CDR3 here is CASSVDRLAGELFF. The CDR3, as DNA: TGTGCCAGCAGTGTTGACAGGTTGGCAGGGGAGCTGTTTTTT.

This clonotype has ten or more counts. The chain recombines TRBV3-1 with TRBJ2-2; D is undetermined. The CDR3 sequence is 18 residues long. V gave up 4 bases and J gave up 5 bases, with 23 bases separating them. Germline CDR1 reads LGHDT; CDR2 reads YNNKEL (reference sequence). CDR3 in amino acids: CASSLMFPISGLTGELFF. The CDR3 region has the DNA TGTGCCAGCAGCCTGATGTTTCCCATTTCAGGCTTGACCGGGGAGCTGTTTTTT.

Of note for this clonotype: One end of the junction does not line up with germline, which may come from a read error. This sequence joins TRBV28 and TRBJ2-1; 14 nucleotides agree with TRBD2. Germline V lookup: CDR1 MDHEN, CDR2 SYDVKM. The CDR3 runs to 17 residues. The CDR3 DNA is TGTGCCAGCCGGGGGACTAGCGGGAGATTCGGGTACAATGGGCAGTTCTTC. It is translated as CASRGTSGRFGYNGQFF.

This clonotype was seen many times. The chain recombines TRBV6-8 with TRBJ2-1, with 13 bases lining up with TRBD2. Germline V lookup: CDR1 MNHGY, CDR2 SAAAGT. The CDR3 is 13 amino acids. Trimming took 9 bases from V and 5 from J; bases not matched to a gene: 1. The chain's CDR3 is CASGLAGDNEQFF. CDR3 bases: TGTGCCAGTGGACTAGCGGGAGACAATGAGCAGTTCTTC.

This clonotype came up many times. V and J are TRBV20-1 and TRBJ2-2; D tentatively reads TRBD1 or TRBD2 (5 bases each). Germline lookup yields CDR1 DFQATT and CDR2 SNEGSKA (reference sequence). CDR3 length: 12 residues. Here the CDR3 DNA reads TGCAGCGCTGCGAGGGGCCCCGGGGAGCTGTTTTTT. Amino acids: CSAARGPGELFF.

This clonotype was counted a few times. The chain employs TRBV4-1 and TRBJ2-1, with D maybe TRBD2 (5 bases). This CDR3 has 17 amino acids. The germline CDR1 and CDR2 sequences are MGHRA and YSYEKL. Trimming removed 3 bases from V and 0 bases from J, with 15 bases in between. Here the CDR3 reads CASSQIREMSSYNEQFF. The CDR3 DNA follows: TGCGCCAGCAGCCAGATTAGGGAGATGAGCTCCTACAATGAGCAGTTCTTC.

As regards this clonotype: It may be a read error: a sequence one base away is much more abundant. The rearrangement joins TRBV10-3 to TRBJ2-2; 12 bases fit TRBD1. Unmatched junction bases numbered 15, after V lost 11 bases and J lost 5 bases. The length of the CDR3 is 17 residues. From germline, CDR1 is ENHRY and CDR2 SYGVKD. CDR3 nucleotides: TGTGCCGCAAACTCCGGGACAGGGGGCGCTTCGACCGGGGAGCTGTTTTTT. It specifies CAANSGTGGASTGELFF.

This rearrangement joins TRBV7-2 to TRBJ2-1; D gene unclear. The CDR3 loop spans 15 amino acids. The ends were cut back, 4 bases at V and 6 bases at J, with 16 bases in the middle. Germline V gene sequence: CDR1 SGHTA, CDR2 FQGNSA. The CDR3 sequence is CASSSSGVRLNEQFF. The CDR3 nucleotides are TGTGCCAGCAGCTCAAGTGGGGTAAGACTCAATGAGCAGTTCTTC.

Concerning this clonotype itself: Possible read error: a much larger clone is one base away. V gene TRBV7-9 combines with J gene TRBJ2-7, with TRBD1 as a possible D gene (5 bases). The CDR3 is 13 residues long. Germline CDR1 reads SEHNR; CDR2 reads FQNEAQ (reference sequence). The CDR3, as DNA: TGTGCCGGCAGCTTCCCAGGGATCTACGAGCAGTACTTC. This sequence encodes CAGSFPGIYEQYF.

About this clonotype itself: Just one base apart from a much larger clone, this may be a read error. The CDR3 spells CASSQVNNEQFF. CDR3 DNA: TGTGCCAGCAGCCAAGTCAACAATGAGCAGTTCTTC. V usage is TRBV14 and J usage is TRBJ2-1; D remains unclear. V was cut by 1 base and J by 5 bases, with 3 bases left in between. CDR3 size: 12 residues. Germline CDR1 is SGHDN and CDR2 is FVKESK.

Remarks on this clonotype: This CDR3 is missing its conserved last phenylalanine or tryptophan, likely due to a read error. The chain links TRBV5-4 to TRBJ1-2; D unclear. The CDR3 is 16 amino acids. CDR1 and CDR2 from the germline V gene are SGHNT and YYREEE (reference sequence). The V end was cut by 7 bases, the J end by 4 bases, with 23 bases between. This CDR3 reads CASFLSVPGKTYGYTL. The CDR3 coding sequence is TGTGCCAGCTTCTTAAGCGTACCAGGAAAGACCTATGGCTACACCCTC.

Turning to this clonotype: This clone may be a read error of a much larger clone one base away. CDR3: CASGAYSLQGKTYGYTF. CDR3 nucleotide sequence: TGTGCTAGTGGTGCATATAGTTTGCAGGGAAAGACCTATGGCTACACCTTC. This sequence joins TRBV12-5 and TRBJ1-2, with D possibly matching TRBD1 (5 bases). The CDR3 is 17 residues long. The V and J ends lost 5 bases and 4 bases respectively, with 23 bases between them. Per germline, CDR1 LGHNT and CDR2 FRNRAP.

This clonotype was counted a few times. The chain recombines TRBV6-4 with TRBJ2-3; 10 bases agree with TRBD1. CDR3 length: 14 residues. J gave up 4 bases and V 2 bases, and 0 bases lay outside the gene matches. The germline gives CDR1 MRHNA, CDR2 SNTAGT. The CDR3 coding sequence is TGTGCCAGCAGTGACGGGACAGGGGCAGATACGCAGTATTTT. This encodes CASSDGTGADTQYF.

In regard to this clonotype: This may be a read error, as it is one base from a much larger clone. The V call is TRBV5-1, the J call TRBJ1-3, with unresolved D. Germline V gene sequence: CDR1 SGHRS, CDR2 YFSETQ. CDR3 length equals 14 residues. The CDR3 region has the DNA TGCGCCAGCAACTTGCAGAACTCTGGAAACACCATATATTTT. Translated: CASNLQNSGNTIYF.

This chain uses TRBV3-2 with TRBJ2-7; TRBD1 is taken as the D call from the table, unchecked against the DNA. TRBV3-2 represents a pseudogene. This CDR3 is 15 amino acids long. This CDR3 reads CASSPCRGTTYEQHF. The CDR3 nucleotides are TGTGCCAGCAGCCCATGCAGGGGGACCACCTACGAGCAGCACTTC.

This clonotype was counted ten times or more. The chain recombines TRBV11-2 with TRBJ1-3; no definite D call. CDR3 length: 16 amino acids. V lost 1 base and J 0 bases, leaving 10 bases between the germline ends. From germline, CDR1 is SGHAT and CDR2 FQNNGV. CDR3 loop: CASSLAFKISGNTIYF. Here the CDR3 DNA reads TGTGCCAGCAGCTTAGCTTTCAAGATCTCTGGAAACACCATATATTTT.

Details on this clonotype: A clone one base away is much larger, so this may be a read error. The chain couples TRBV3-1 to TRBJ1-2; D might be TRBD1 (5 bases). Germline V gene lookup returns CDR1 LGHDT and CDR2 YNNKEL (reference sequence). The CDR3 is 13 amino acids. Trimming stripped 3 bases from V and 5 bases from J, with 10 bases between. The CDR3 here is CASSQNGGYGYTF. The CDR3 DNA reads TGTGCCAGCAGCCAGAACGGGGGATATGGCTACACCTTC.

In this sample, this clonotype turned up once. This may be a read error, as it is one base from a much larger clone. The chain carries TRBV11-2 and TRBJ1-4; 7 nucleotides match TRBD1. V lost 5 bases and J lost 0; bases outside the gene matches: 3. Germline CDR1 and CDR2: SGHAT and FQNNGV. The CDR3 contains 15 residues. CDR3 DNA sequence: TGTGCCAGCAGCCTAGGACAGGCAACTAATGAAAAACTGTTTTTT. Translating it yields CASSLGQATNEKLFF.

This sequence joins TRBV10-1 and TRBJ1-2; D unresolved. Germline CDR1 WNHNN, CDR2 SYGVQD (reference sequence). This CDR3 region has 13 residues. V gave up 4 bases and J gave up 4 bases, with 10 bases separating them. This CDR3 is CASSAVPGYGYTF. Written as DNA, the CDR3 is TGCGCCAGCAGTGCAGTGCCAGGCTATGGCTACACCTTC.

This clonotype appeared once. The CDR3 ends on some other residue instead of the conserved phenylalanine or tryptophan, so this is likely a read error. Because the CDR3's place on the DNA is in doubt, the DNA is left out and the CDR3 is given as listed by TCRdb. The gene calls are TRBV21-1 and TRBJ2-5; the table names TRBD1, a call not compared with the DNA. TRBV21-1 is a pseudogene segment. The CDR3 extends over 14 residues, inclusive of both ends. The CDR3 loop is CASSKVTEPQTQYL.

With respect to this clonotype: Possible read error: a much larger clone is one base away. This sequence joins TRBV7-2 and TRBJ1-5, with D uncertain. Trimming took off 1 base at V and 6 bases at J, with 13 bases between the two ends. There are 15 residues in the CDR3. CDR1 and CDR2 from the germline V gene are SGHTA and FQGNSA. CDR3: CASSLGAPGFQPQHF. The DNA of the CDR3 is TGTGCCAGCAGCTTAGGGGCCCCTGGGTTTCAGCCCCAGCATTTT.